The next 30 T cell receptor beta chains were all read from a single sample in a study of tissue T cells after allogeneic stem cell transplantation. Clones were sequenced by immunoSEQ multiplex PCR, and TCRdb holds only the in-frame ones, with some missing. This sample has around 25,000 clones, with more than 80% found just once. Sequencing was performed on blood, taken before transplantation. Every receptor here comes from a male donor aged 60 or over who later had graft-versus-host disease after an allogeneic stem cell transplant.

This clone has just one count. The chain has TRBV5-4 and TRBJ2-7; D not certain. The V and J ends lost 4 bases and 5 bases respectively, with 13 bases between them. The CDR3 runs 13 residues. Looked up from germline, CDR1 is SGHNT and CDR2 is YYREEE (reference sequence). CDR3: CASSRSTENEQYF. In DNA, the CDR3 is TGTGCCAGCAGCCGGAGTACAGAGAACGAGCAGTACTTC.

The rearrangement links TRBV5-5 to TRBJ1-2; weak D call: TRBD1 (5 bases). The V and J ends lost 0 bases and 5 bases respectively, with 14 bases between them. The germline V gene encodes CDR1 SGHKS and CDR2 YYEKEE (reference sequence). This CDR3 is 15 amino acids long. DNA of the CDR3: TGTGCCAGCAGCTTGGCGGGACCGGGCCCGTATGGCTACACCTTC. It encodes CASSLAGPGPYGYTF.

This chain joins TRBV10-3 and TRBJ1-2; maybe TRBD1 (5 bases). V lost 3 bases to trimming and J lost 7 bases, with 15 bases between them. This CDR3 region has 14 residues. CDR1 is ENHRY, CDR2 SYGVKD, per germline. In DNA form, the CDR3 reads TGTGCCATCAGTGATTCGACACGAAGGGGTGGCTACACCTTC. The encoded protein is CAISDSTRRGGYTF.

CDR3 bases: TGCAGCGGGCGGGACAGGGGAGAAGCTTTCTTT. It is translated as CSGRDRGEAFF. The rearrangement links TRBV29-1 to TRBJ1-1; 10 nucleotides agree with TRBD1. Losses at the gene ends were 7 bases for V and 8 bases for J; bases not matched to a gene: 4. Germline CDR1 reads SQVTM; CDR2 reads ANQGSEA. The CDR3 sequence is 11 residues long.

This clone was observed a handful of times. The chain combines TRBV28 with TRBJ1-5; 8 bases align to TRBD1. Germline CDR1 reads MDHEN; CDR2 reads SYDVKM. The CDR3 length is 14 residues. Trimming cost V 5 bases and J 7 bases; bases outside gene matches: 7. The CDR3 bases are TGTGCCAGCAGTCGCCGGGACAGGTTCCAGCCCCAGCATTTT. This translates into CASSRRDRFQPQHF.

V is TRBV5-1 and J is TRBJ1-5, with TRBD1 as a possible D gene (6 bases). V was clipped by 1 base and J by 7 bases, with 21 bases between them. The CDR3 loop spans 17 amino acids. Germline V gene data show CDR1 as SGHRS and CDR2 as YFSETQ. The CDR3 sequence is CASSLSPFGGADQPQHF. The CDR3 DNA reads TGCGCCAGCAGCTTGTCCCCTTTCGGGGGGGCCGACCAGCCCCAGCATTTT.

The CDR3 region is CASSTGLAGGEETQYF. The CDR3 coding sequence is TGCGCCAGCAGCACGGGACTAGCGGGAGGGGAAGAGACCCAGTACTTC. The V and J genes are TRBV5-1 and TRBJ2-5; 16 nucleotides align to TRBD2. CDR3 length: 16 amino acids. Germline V lookup: CDR1 SGHRS, CDR2 YFSETQ. J gave up 3 bases and V 4 bases, and 3 bases lay outside the gene matches.

This clone appeared once. The chain links TRBV15 to TRBJ2-7; D gene ambiguous. The CDR3 length is 13 residues. CDR1 and CDR2 from the germline V gene are LNHNV and YYDKDF (reference sequence). Trimming shortened V by 8 bases and J by 4 bases, and 15 bases separated the two germline ends. CDR3 protein: CATAHYTGYEQYF. In DNA, the CDR3 is TGTGCCACCGCGCACTATACCGGATACGAGCAGTACTTC.

V is TRBV7-6 and J is TRBJ1-1; D unclear. This CDR3 comprises 15 residues. The ends were cut back, 2 bases at V and 4 bases at J, with 14 bases in the middle. Germline V gene sequence: CDR1 SGHVS, CDR2 FNYEAQ. CDR3 bases: TGTGCCAGCAGCTTATTGGGGTTGGCAGGCACTGAAGCTTTCTTT. It codes for CASSLLGLAGTEAFF.

This chain uses TRBV6-5 with TRBJ1-3; no definite D call. From germline, CDR1 is MNHEY and CDR2 SVGAGI. Between the trimmed V and J ends, which lost 7 bases and 4 bases, there was a span of 5 bases. CDR3 length: 11 residues. The CDR3 DNA sequence: TGTGCCAGCACTCGAGGAAACACCATATATTTT. Amino acids: CASTRGNTIYF.

This clone was found once. The chain combines TRBV5-4 with TRBJ2-3; tentatively, D is TRBD1 (5 bases). The V end lost 2 bases, the J end lost 0 bases, and 7 bases lay between the germline ends. Germline CDR1 SGHNT, CDR2 YYREEE (reference sequence). This CDR3 is built from 14 residues. The CDR3 loop is CASSLQDSTDTQYF. In nucleotides, the CDR3 is TGTGCCAGCAGCTTACAGGATAGCACAGATACGCAGTATTTT.

This chain links TRBV20-1 with TRBJ2-7; D unresolved. V shed 6 bases and J shed 5 bases, with 8 bases lying between them. The CDR3 is made up of 10 amino acids. CDR1 DFQATT and CDR2 SNEGSKA come from the germline V gene (reference sequence). CDR3: CSASRDEQYF. CDR3 coding DNA: TGCAGTGCCTCCCGGGACGAGCAGTACTTC.

The chain has TRBV19 and TRBJ2-2, with 11 bases lining up with TRBD2. Germline CDR1 reads LNHDA; CDR2 reads SQIVND (reference sequence). The V and J ends lost 7 bases and 7 bases, in that order; junction bases with no gene match: 8. The CDR3 runs 15 residues. The CDR3 region has the DNA TGTGCCAGTAAGCTAGCGGGAGGTGTTGGCGGGGAGCTGTTTTTT. Its translation is CASKLAGGVGGELFF. The full variable domain, rest sourced from reference TRBV19 and TRBJ2-2, is DGGITQSPKYLFRKEGQNVTLSCEQNLNHDAMYWYRQDPGQGLRLIYYSQIVNDFQKGDIAEGYSVSREKKESFPLTVTSAQKNPTAFYLCASKLAGGVGGELFFGEGSRLTVL.

This sequence joins TRBV6-5 and TRBJ1-1; TRBD1 is a possible D gene (6 bases). The CDR3 sequence is 13 residues long. With 8 bases removed from V and 6 bases from J, the gap between germline ends came to 16 bases. Germline loops: CDR1 MNHEY, CDR2 SVGAGI. The CDR3 DNA is TGTGCCAGCCGGGGGGCGAGGGGCGCTGAAGCTTTCTTT. Protein: CASRGARGAEAFF.

The chain is built from TRBV15 and TRBJ1-4; the D gene is possibly TRBD1 (6 bases). CDR1 LNHNV and CDR2 YYDKDF come from the germline V gene (reference sequence). V was shortened by 5 bases and J by 8 bases, with 15 bases between the two germline ends. The CDR3 consists of 14 residues. Written as DNA, the CDR3 is TGTGCCACCAGCCCGGACAGCGGTAGCGAAAAACTGTTTTTT. Translation: CATSPDSGSEKLFF. Full variable domain (missing parts from reference TRBV15 and TRBJ1-4): DAMVIQNPRYQVTQFGKPVTLSCSQTLNHNVMYWYQQKSSQAPKLLFHYYDKDFNNEADTPDNFQSRRPNTSFCFLDIRSPGLGDTAMYLCATSPDSGSEKLFFGSGTQLSVL.

The chain recombines TRBV15 with TRBJ1-1; tentatively, D is TRBD1 (6 bases). The CDR3 extends over 15 amino acids. CDR1 and CDR2 from the germline V gene are LNHNV and YYDKDF (reference sequence). The V gene lost 0 bases and the J gene lost 2 bases, with 10 bases spanning the gap. The CDR3 bases are TGTGCCACCAGCAGAGATAAGGGACAAAACACTGAAGCTTTCTTT. Amino acid sequence: CATSRDKGQNTEAFF.

The V and J genes are TRBV5-1 and TRBJ1-1, with D unresolved. Germline lookup yields CDR1 SGHRS and CDR2 YFSETQ. V shed 0 bases and J shed 0 bases, with 9 bases lying between them. The CDR3 runs 15 residues. CDR3 sequence: CASSLGTALNTEAFF. The DNA of the CDR3 is TGCGCCAGCAGCTTGGGGACGGCCTTGAACACTGAAGCTTTCTTT. The whole variable domain, remainder taken from reference TRBV5-1 and TRBJ1-1, is KAGVTQTPRYLIKTRGQQVTLSCSPISGHRSVSWYQQTPGQGLQFLFEYFSETQRNKGNFPGRFSGRQFSNSRSEMNVSTLELGDSALYLCASSLGTALNTEAFFGQGTRLTVV.

The rearrangement joins TRBV12-3 or TRBV12-4 to TRBJ2-7, with D tentatively TRBD1 (5 bases). CDR3 length equals 11 residues. V was shortened by 8 bases and J by 4 bases, with 9 bases between the two germline ends. The CDR3 spells CASGPGYEQYF. CDR3 nucleotide sequence: TGTGCCAGCGGCCCAGGGTACGAGCAGTACTTC.

V usage is TRBV5-4 and J usage is TRBJ2-7, with 11 bases aligning to TRBD1. CDR3 size: 16 residues. Germline trimming cut 4 bases from V and 4 bases from J; bases unmatched to any gene: 10. Per germline, CDR1 SGHNT and CDR2 YYREEE (reference sequence). CDR3 DNA sequence: TGTGCCAGCAGCAGTATTGTGGGGACAGGGGGTTACGAGCAGTACTTC. Translating gives CASSSIVGTGGYEQYF.

CDR3: CAISGMGGVLPKSSYNEQFF. The CDR3 DNA follows: TGTGCCATCAGTGGGATGGGCGGGGTTCTCCCTAAGAGCTCCTACAATGAGCAGTTCTTC. The chain links TRBV10-3 to TRBJ2-1; a possible D gene is TRBD2 (6 bases). The CDR3 runs 20 residues. Germline CDR1 reads ENHRY; CDR2 reads SYGVKD. Trimming pared 4 bases from V and 0 bases from J, leaving 25 bases between.

V and J are TRBV9 and TRBJ1-1; D is ambiguous. This CDR3 region has 14 residues. The V and J ends lost 6 bases and 0 bases respectively, with 12 bases between them. CDR1 and CDR2 (germline): SGDLS, YYNGEE. The CDR3 loop is CASNPHSLNTEAFF. CDR3 sequence (DNA): TGTGCCAGCAACCCCCACAGTTTGAACACTGAAGCTTTCTTT.

This sequence joins TRBV14 and TRBJ2-7; a weak D match, TRBD2 (5 bases). V lost 10 bases to trimming and J lost 0 bases, with 16 bases between them. The CDR3 consists of 14 residues. Germline values: CDR1 SGHDN, CDR2 FVKESK. CDR3 nucleotide sequence: TGTGCCACCCGAGGGAGTCAGAGCTCCTACGAGCAGTACTTC. Protein sequence: CATRGSQSSYEQYF.

This rearrangement joins TRBV28 to TRBJ1-3; D is undetermined. The germline V gene encodes CDR1 MDHEN and CDR2 SYDVKM. The ends were cut back, 2 bases at V and 3 bases at J, with 11 bases in the middle. This CDR3 comprises 15 residues. Written as DNA, the CDR3 is TGTGCCAGCAGTTTAATGGGTACTGGTGGAAACACCATATATTTT. It specifies CASSLMGTGGNTIYF.

The chain employs TRBV5-6 and TRBJ1-6; D ambiguous. The CDR3 runs to 11 residues. Germline lookup yields CDR1 SGHDT and CDR2 YYEEEE. Trimming took off 3 bases at V and 8 bases at J, with 3 bases between the two ends. CDR3 nucleotides: TGTGCCAGCAGCTCGGATTCACCCCTCCACTTT. Its translation is CASSSDSPLHF.

The chain has TRBV6-1 and TRBJ2-7; 12 bases fit TRBD2. There are 18 residues in the CDR3. The germline V gene has CDR1 MNHNS and CDR2 SASEGT. V lost 4 bases to trimming and J lost 6 bases; unmatched junction nucleotides: 16. CDR3 sequence (DNA): TGTGCCAGCAGTGTGGACAGGGTCGGGCTAGCGGGAGGGCTCGAGCAGTACTTC. As protein: CASSVDRVGLAGGLEQYF.

This chain links TRBV5-1 with TRBJ2-1, with TRBD2 matching 9 bases. This CDR3 spans 16 amino acids. Germline CDR1 reads SGHRS; CDR2 reads YFSETQ. The V gene end was trimmed by 0 bases and the J gene end by 6 bases; junction bases not matched to a gene: 7. The CDR3 loop reads CASSLAGREGVNEQFF. The DNA of the CDR3 is TGCGCCAGCAGCTTGGCTGGGCGGGAGGGGGTCAATGAGCAGTTCTTC.

The rearrangement links TRBV7-3 to TRBJ1-6; D not resolved. Germline CDR1 and CDR2: SGHTA and FQGTGA. This CDR3 has 15 amino acids. V was trimmed by 5 bases and J by 0 bases, leaving 8 bases between them. CDR3 amino acids: CASSQDGSYNSPLHF. CDR3 DNA sequence: TGTGCCAGCAGCCAGGACGGCTCCTATAATTCACCCCTCCACTTT.

The chain carries TRBV6-5 and TRBJ1-3; 9 bases are shared with TRBD1. The CDR3 consists of 12 residues. CDR1 and CDR2 from the germline V gene are MNHEY and SVGAGI. V trimming: 8 bases; J trimming: 10 bases; junction bases outside the gene matches: 6. CDR3 nucleotides: TGTGCCAGCCTAGGGGGACAGGGAACCATATATTTT. This gives the protein CASLGGQGTIYF.

The rearrangement links TRBV7-2 to TRBJ2-4; tentatively, D is TRBD2 (5 bases). Germline loops: CDR1 SGHTA, CDR2 FQGNSA. The CDR3 extends over 13 amino acids. The V and J ends lost 2 bases and 9 bases respectively, with 11 bases between them. The CDR3 DNA follows: TGTGCCAGCAGCTTACCCGGGAAGGGCATTCAGTACTTC. This codes for CASSLPGKGIQYF.

This clone was found once. The chain recombines TRBV2 with TRBJ2-7, with 7 bases matching TRBD2. V was clipped by 2 bases and J by 6 bases; unmatched bases: 7. The CDR3 covers 14 residues. Per the germline V gene, CDR1 is SNHLY and CDR2 is FYNNEI. CDR3 bases: TGTGCCAGCAGTGAATGGGGGGGATCGAGCGAGCAGTACTTC. Amino acids: CASSEWGGSSEQYF.